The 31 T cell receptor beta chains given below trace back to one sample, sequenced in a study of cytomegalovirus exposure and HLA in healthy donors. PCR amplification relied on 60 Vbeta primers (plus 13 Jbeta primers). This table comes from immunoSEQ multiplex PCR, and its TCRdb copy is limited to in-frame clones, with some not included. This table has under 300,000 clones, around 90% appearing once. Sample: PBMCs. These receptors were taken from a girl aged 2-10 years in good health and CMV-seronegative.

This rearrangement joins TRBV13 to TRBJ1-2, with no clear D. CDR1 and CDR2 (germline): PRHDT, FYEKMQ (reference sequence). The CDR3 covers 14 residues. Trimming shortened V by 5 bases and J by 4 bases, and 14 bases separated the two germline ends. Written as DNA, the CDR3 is TGTGCCAGCAGCCCGGACTTTGACGGCTATGGCTACACCTTC. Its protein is CASSPDFDGYGYTF.

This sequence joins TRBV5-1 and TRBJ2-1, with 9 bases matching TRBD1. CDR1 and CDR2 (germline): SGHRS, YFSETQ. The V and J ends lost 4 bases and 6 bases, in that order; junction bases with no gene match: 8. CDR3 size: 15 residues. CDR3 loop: CASSGRDRDINEQFF. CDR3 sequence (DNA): TGCGCCAGCAGCGGCCGGGACAGGGATATCAATGAGCAGTTCTTC.

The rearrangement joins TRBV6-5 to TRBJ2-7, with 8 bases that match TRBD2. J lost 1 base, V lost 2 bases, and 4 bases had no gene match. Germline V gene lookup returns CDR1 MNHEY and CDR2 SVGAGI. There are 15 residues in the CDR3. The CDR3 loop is CASSYRGGASYEQYF. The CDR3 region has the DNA TGTGCCAGCAGTTACCGGGGGGGCGCTTCCTACGAGCAGTACTTC.

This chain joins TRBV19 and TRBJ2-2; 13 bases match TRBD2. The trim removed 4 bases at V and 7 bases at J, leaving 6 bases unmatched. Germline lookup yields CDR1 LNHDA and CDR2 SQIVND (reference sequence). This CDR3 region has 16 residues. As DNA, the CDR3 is TGTGCCAGTAGTACCACTAGCGGGAGGGCCCACGGGGAGCTGTTTTTT. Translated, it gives CASSTTSGRAHGELFF.

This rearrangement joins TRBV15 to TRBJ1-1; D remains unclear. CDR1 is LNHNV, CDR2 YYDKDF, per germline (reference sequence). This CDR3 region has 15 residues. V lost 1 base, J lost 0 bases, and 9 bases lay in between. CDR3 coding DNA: TGTGCCACCAGCAGAGTTTATCCAGTGAACACTGAAGCTTTCTTT. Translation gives CATSRVYPVNTEAFF. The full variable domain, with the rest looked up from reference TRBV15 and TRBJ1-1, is DAMVIQNPRYQVTQFGKPVTLSCSQTLNHNVMYWYQQKSSQAPKLLFHYYDKDFNNEADTPDNFQSRRPNTSFCFLDIRSPGLGDTAMYLCATSRVYPVNTEAFFGQGTRLTVV.

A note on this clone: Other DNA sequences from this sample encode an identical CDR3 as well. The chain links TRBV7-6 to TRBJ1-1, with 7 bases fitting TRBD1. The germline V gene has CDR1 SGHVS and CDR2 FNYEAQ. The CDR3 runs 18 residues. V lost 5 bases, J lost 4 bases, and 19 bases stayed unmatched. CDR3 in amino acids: CASSPLLSGGMLGTEAFF. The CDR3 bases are TGTGCCAGCAGCCCACTCCTATCAGGGGGGATGTTAGGCACTGAAGCTTTCTTT.

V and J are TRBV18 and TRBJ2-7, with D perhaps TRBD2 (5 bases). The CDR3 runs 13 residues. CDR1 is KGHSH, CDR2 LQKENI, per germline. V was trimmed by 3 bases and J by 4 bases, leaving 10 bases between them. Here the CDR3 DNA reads TGTGCCAGCTCACCCGTCGGGGAGTACGAGCAGTACTTC. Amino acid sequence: CASSPVGEYEQYF.

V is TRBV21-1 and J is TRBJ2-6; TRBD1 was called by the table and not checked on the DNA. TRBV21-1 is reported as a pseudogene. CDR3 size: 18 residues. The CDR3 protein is CASGRGTLPFSGANVLTF. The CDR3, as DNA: TGTGCCAGCGGAAGGGGTACTCTGCCATTCTCTGGGGCCAACGTCCTGACTTTC.

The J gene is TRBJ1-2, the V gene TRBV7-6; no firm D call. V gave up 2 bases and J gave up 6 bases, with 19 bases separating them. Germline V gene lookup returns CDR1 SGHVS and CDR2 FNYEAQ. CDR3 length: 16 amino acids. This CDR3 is CASSLSSQAGGHGYTF. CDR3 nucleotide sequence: TGTGCCAGCAGCTTAAGCAGCCAGGCGGGTGGGCATGGCTACACCTTC.

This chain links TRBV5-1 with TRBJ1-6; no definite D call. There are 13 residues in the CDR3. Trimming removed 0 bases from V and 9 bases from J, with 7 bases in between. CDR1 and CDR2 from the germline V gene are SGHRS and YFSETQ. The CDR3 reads CASSLAAGSPLHF. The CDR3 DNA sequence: TGCGCCAGCAGCTTGGCTGCGGGTTCACCCCTCCACTTT.

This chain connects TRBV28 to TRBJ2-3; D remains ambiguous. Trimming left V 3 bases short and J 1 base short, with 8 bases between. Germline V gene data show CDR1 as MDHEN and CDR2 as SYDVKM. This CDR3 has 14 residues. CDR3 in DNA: TGTGCCAGCAGTTTTCCCTACGGCACAGATACGCAGTATTTT. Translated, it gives CASSFPYGTDTQYF.

This CDR3 is CASSFRLEETQYF. The DNA for the CDR3 is TGTGCCAGCAGCTTCCGACTAGAAGAGACCCAGTACTTC. The chain couples TRBV11-1 to TRBJ2-5; D is perhaps TRBD2 (6 bases). Germline assignment: CDR1 SGHAT and CDR2 FQDESV (reference sequence). CDR3 length equals 13 residues. Trimming pared 3 bases from V and 3 bases from J, leaving 8 bases between.

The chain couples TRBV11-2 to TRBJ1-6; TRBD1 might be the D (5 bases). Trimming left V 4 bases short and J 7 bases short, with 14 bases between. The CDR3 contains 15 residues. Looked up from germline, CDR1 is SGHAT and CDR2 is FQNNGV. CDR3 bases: TGTGCCAGCAGCTGGGGGAGGGTCTGGAATTCACCCCTCCACTTT. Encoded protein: CASSWGRVWNSPLHF.

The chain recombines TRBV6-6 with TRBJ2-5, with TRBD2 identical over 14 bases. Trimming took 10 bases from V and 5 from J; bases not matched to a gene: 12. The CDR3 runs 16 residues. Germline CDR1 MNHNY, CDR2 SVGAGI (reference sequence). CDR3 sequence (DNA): TGTGCCACATCTCCGGGACTAGCGGGAGTAGGGGAGACCCAGTACTTC. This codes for CATSPGLAGVGETQYF.

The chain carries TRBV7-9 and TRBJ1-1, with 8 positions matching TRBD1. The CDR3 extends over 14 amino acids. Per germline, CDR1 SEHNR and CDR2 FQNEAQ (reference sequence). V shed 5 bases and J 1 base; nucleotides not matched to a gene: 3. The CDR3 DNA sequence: TGTGCCAGCAGCCAGGGGGCGGGGAACACTGAAGCTTTCTTT. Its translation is CASSQGAGNTEAFF.

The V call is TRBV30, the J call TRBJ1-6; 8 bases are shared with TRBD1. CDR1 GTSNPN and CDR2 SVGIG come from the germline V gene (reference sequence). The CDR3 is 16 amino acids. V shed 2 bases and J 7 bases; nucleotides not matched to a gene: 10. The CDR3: CAWSLGRGDRNSPLHF. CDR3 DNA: TGTGCCTGGAGTCTAGGGAGGGGGGACAGGAATTCACCCCTCCACTTT.

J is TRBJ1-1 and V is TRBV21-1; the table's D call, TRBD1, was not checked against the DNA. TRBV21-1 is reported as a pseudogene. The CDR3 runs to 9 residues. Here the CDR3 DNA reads TGTACAGGGGGATTTGAAGCTTTCTTT. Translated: CTGGFEAFF.

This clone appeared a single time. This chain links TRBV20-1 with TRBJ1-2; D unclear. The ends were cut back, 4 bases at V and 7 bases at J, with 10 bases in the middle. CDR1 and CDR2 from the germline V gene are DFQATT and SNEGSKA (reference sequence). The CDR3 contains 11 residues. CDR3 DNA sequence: TGCAGTGCTATAGCATCCGGTGGCTACACCTTC. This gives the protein CSAIASGGYTF.

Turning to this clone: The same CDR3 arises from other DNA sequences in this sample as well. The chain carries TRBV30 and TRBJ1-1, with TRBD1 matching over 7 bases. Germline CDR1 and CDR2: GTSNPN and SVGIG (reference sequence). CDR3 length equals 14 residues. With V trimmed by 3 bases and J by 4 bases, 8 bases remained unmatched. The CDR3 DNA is TGTGCCTGGAGCGCCGCAGGGGGTGGCACTGAAGCTTTCTTT. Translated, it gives CAWSAAGGGTEAFF.

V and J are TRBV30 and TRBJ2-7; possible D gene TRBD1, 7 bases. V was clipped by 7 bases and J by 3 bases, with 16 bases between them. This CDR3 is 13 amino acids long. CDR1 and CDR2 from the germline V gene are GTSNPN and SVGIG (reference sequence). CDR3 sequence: CAFTGDSIYEQYF. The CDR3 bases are TGTGCCTTCACAGGGGACTCCATCTACGAGCAGTACTTC.

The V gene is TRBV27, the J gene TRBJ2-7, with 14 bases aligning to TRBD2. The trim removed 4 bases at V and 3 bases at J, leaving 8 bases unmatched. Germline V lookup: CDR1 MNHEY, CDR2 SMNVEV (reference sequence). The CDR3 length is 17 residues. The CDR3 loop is CASSSRGTSGRFYEQYF. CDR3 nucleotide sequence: TGTGCCAGCAGTTCTCGTGGGACTAGCGGGAGATTCTACGAGCAGTACTTC.

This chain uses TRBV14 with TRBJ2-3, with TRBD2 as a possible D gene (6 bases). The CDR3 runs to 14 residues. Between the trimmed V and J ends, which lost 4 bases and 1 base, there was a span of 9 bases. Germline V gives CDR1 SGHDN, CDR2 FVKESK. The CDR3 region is CASSLPSGTDTQYF. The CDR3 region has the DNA TGTGCCAGCAGCCTCCCTAGCGGCACAGATACGCAGTATTTT.

The CDR3 is CASSQEVENPSTDTQYF. The CDR3 nucleotides read TGCGCCAGCAGCCAAGAGGTCGAGAATCCTAGCACAGATACGCAGTATTTT. The V gene is TRBV4-1, the J gene TRBJ2-3; no firm D call. CDR1 and CDR2 from the germline V gene are MGHRA and YSYEKL. This CDR3 is built from 17 residues. V was shortened by 0 bases and J by 0 bases, with 13 bases between the two germline ends.

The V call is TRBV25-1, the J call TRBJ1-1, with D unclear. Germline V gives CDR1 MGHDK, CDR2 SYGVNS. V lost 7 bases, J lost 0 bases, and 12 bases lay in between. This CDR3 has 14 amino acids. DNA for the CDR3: TGTGCCAGCAAGCCGGAGATAGTGAACACTGAAGCTTTCTTT. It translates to CASKPEIVNTEAFF.

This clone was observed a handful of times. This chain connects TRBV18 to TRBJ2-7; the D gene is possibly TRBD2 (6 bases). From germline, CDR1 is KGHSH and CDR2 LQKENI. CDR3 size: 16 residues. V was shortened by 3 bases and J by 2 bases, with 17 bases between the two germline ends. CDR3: CASSPGGPLGTYEQYF. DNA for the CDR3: TGTGCCAGCTCACCCGGGGGTCCCCTGGGGACCTACGAGCAGTACTTC.

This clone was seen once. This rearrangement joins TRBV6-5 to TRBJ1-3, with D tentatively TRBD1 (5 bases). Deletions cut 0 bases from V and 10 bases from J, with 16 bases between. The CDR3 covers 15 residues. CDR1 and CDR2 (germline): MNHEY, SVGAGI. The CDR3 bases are TGTGCCAGCAGTTACTCGATAGGGGAAAAGGGGACCATATATTTT. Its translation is CASSYSIGEKGTIYF.

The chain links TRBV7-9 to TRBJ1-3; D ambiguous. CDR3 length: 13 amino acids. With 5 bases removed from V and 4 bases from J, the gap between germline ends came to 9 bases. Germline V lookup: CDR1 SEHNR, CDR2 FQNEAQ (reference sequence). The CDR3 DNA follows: TGTGCCAGCAGCAGAGGGTCCGGAAACACCATATATTTT. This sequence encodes CASSRGSGNTIYF.

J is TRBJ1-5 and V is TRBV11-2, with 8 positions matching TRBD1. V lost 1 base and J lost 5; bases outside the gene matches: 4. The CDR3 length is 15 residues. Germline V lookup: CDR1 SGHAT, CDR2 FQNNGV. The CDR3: CASSLGTGRDQPQHF. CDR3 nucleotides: TGTGCCAGCAGCTTAGGGACAGGGAGGGATCAGCCCCAGCATTTT.

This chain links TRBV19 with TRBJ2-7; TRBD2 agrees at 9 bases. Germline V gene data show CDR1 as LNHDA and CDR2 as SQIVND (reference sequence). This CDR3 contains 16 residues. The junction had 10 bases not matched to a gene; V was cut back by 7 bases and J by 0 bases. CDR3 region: CASTPKGSGSSYEQYF. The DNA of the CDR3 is TGTGCCAGTACCCCTAAAGGTAGCGGGAGCTCCTACGAGCAGTACTTC.

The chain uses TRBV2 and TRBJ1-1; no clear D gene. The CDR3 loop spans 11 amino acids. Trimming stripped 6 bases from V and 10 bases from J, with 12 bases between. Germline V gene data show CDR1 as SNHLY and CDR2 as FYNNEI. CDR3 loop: CASRGREGAFF. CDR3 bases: TGTGCCAGCAGGGGGAGGGAGGGAGCTTTCTTT.

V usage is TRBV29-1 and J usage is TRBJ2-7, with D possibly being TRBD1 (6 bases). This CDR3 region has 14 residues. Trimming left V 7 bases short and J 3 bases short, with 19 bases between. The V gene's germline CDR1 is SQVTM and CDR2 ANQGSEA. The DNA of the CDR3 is TGCAGCGCCACATTCACAGGGCCCAACTACGAGCAGTACTTC. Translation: CSATFTGPNYEQYF.